The sequence of this TCR beta chain was determined in a study of T cell changes during pregnancy in multiple sclerosis. The CDR3 loop spans 14 amino acids. The ends lost 2 bases at V and 7 bases at J; junction bases unmatched: 2. Germline V lookup: CDR1 MNHEY, CDR2 SVGAGI. TCRdb's copy holds only in-frame clones and misses some; the assay was immunoSEQ multiplex PCR. The data contain around 97,000 clones, 90% of them seen just once; the ten biggest clones take up 0.7% to 0.9%. The clonotype was recovered from a female donor in good health, enrolled as a control in a pregnancy study. The chain is built from TRBV6-5 and TRBJ1-4, with 9 positions matching TRBD1. Sequenced here: peripheral blood, sampled in the second trimester of pregnancy. CDR3 nucleotides: TGTGCCAGCAGTTACGGACAGGGGTTTGAAAAACTGTTTTTT. This translates into CASSYGQGFEKLFF.